Here is one T cell receptor beta chain with its context. The target antigen is unknown. The CDR3 length is 14 residues. In germline, CDR1 is MGHRA, CDR2 YSYEKL. Trimming took 6 bases from V and 6 from J, leaving 15 bases between them. The study ran its PCR with 60 Vbeta and 13 Jbeta primers. The table came from immunoSEQ multiplex PCR; TCRdb's copy has only in-frame clones and leaves some out. The sample has around 150,000 clones, around three quarters seen once. The data originate from a study of cytomegalovirus exposure and HLA in healthy donors. Whole-study context: In an earlier analysis, around 120 million unique TCR beta sequences were found from 150 million to 200 million T cells. Findings and caveats of the study: Among the most significant clusters, several appeared linked to common viral pathogens in a later analysis. Most observed TCR sequences were rare, whereas some public TCRs were detected in many donors.

The sequenced material came from PBMCs. The sequence came from a man aged 30 to 39 in good health. The rearrangement uses TRBV4-1 and TRBJ2-1; TRBD2 might be the D (6 bases). The CDR3 region has the DNA TGCGCCAGCAGTTCCGGGACTCCACCCAATGAGCAGTTCTTC. It is translated as CASSSGTPPNEQFF.